The rows below give T cell receptor beta chains drawn from one sample of a study of vaccination effects on CD4 cells after COVID-19. Their antigens remain unidentified. The protocol was immunoSEQ multiplex PCR, while the TCRdb copy is restricted to in-frame clones and leaves out a portion. The sample has about 41,000 clones; roughly 82% are singletons. This specimen consisted of CD4+ T cells from PBMCs cultured with HCoV-NL63 spike peptides, obtained before COVID-19 vaccination. All receptors come from a human donor who received a COVID-19 vaccine. Each CDR3 is given without its conserved first and last residue. D genes are given only for firm matches.

>15|NA|TRBV24-1
ATSDPDSPTLGETQY
>15|NA|TRBV4-1
ASSLGLGSSYNSPLH
>11|NA|TRBV24-1
ATRAATPGEQF
>13|NA|TRBV12-2
ASRFPTGTQETQY
>11|NA|TRBV5-1
ASSFPGQETQY
>13|NA|TRBV5-1
ASSSRELEHNEQF
>13|TRBD2|TRBV3-1/TRBV3-2
ASSHRTSEVDTQY
>12|NA|TRBV3-1/TRBV3-2
ASSPLGVFTEAF
>13|TRBD2|TRBV11-2
ASSLVRGDQETQY
>14|NA|TRBV21-1
ASSKSGDRGEETQY
>12|NA|TRBV3-1/TRBV3-2
ASRKGGSNQPQH
>11|TRBD1|TRBV7-3
ASSSDRGYGYT
>15|NA|TRBV30
AWRLLGYGLAHTEAF
>12|NA|TRBV10-3
AISVGDGSSGYT
>13|NA|TRBV24-1
ATSSDREDTGELF
>14|NA|TRBV4-1
ASSQGMGLRQETQY
>13|TRBD2|TRBV19
ASSTTPGLAEGEH
>15|TRBD2|TRBV5-6
ASSIRTSGGARETQY
>13|NA|TRBV5-1
ASSLPGAGTGELF
>14|TRBD1|TRBV14
ASSPLDRGQQSGYT
>11|NA|TRBV2
ASSEGYNQPQH
>11|NA|TRBV30
AWTPVPQETQY
>11|NA|TRBV9
ASSVPGANVLT
>16|NA|TRBV3-1/TRBV3-2
ASSQDRDTHATNEKLF
>10|NA|TRBV6-2/TRBV6-3
ASSQDGSAQY
>12|NA|TRBV10-3
ASRPQGGGETQY
>16|NA|TRBV14
ASSPIRDTRPGANVLT
>11|NA|TRBV27
ASSFREDQPQH
>14|TRBD2|TRBV18
ASSPQASGGAGELF
>13|NA|TRBV5-1
ASSRGDDSGNTIY
>13|TRBD2|TRBV24-1
ATSGAPGGGDTQY
>13|NA|TRBV24-1
ATSDPRGSGNTIY
>12|TRBD1|TRBV13
ASSLGQGNSPLH
>12|NA|TRBV2
ASSLTPLGQPQH
>11|NA|TRBV20-1
SASPPGVRGYT